The rows below give T cell receptor beta chains drawn from one sample of a study of blood T cell repertoires in COVID-19. Measured with immunoSEQ multiplex PCR; TCRdb has only the in-frame clones, and not every one. There are about 400,000 clones in the sample; 88% occur only once, and more than 2% lies in the top ten. Sequencing input: PBMCs or T cells enriched from blood (not recorded which). The receptors were sampled from a woman in her forties with acute COVID-19. Each CDR3 is given with its conserved first and last residue. D genes are given only for firm matches. The listing skips clone size in some rows; elsewhere it reads once, few, many or a size class.

clone size: NA
J gene: TRBJ1-1
D gene: NA
V gene: TRBV6-5
CDR3 protein: CASNYGRGNTEAFF
CDR3 DNA: TGTGCCAGCAATTATGGGAGGGGGAACACTGAAGCTTTCTTT

clone size: NA
J gene: TRBJ2-5
D gene: NA
V gene: TRBV30
CDR3 protein: CAWGPRAGGETQYF
CDR3 DNA: TGTGCCTGGGGCCCCAGGGCCGGGGGAGAGACCCAGTACTTC

clone size: NA
J gene: TRBJ2-5
D gene: TRBD1
V gene: TRBV2
CDR3 protein: CASSENTKGAETQYF
CDR3 DNA: TGTGCCAGCAGTGAAAACACTAAGGGGGCAGAGACCCAGTACTTC

clone size: NA
J gene: TRBJ2-1
D gene: TRBD2
V gene: TRBV30
CDR3 protein: CAWSTSLRGGFSYNEQFF
CDR3 DNA: TGTGCCTGGAGTACCTCCTTGCGGGGGGGCTTTTCCTACAATGAGCAGTTCTTC

clone size: NA
J gene: TRBJ1-6
D gene: TRBD1
V gene: TRBV5-5
CDR3 protein: CASSGSGGSPLHF
CDR3 DNA: TGTGCCAGCAGCGGATCAGGGGGTTCACCCCTCCACTTT

clone size: few
J gene: TRBJ1-6
D gene: TRBD1
V gene: TRBV6-5
CDR3 protein: CASSKDRGNSPLHF
CDR3 DNA: TGTGCCAGCAGTAAGGACAGGGGTAATTCACCCCTCCACTTT

clone size: NA
J gene: TRBJ1-2
D gene: TRBD1
V gene: TRBV6-5
CDR3 protein: CASSITGDGYTF
CDR3 DNA: TGTGCCAGCAGTATCACAGGGGATGGCTACACCTTC

clone size: NA
J gene: TRBJ1-5
D gene: NA
V gene: TRBV27
CDR3 protein: CASSPRAVLGSYNQPQHF
CDR3 DNA: TGTGCCAGCAGTCCACGAGCCGTGTTGGGGAGTTACAATCAGCCCCAGCATTTT

clone size: many
J gene: TRBJ1-1
D gene: NA
V gene: TRBV5-6
CDR3 protein: CASSLTYTPNTEAFF
CDR3 DNA: TGTGCCAGCAGCTTGACGTATACTCCGAACACTGAAGCTTTCTTT

clone size: NA
J gene: TRBJ1-4
D gene: TRBD1
V gene: TRBV5-1
CDR3 protein: CASSPGQGDEKLFF
CDR3 DNA: TGCGCCAGCAGCCCGGGACAGGGTGATGAAAAACTGTTTTTT

clone size: NA
J gene: TRBJ1-5
D gene: TRBD1
V gene: TRBV19
CDR3 protein: CASSIVAGGVNQPQHF
CDR3 DNA: TGTGCCAGTAGTATAGTCGCAGGGGGCGTGAATCAGCCCCAGCATTTT

clone size: NA
J gene: TRBJ2-1
D gene: TRBD2
V gene: TRBV2
CDR3 protein: CASDQRGDEQFF
CDR3 DNA: TGTGCCAGCGACCAGCGGGGGGATGAGCAGTTCTTC

clone size: NA
J gene: TRBJ1-5
D gene: NA
V gene: TRBV28
CDR3 protein: CASSFLQPQHF
CDR3 DNA: TGTGCCAGCAGTTTTTTACAGCCCCAGCATTTT

clone size: NA
J gene: TRBJ1-6
D gene: NA
V gene: TRBV23-1
CDR3 protein: CASILTLPLFTGPSSYNSPLHF
CDR3 DNA: TGCGCCAGCATCCTTACCCTTCCCCTCTTTACAGGGCCAAGCTCCTATAATTCACCCCTCCACTTT

clone size: NA
J gene: TRBJ2-1
D gene: NA
V gene: TRBV30
CDR3 protein: CAWGGTANEQFF
CDR3 DNA: TGTGCCTGGGGGGGGACAGCAAATGAGCAGTTCTTC

clone size: NA
J gene: TRBJ1-2
D gene: TRBD1
V gene: TRBV6-6
CDR3 protein: CASSRGSDRGTPYGYTF
CDR3 DNA: TGTGCCAGCAGTCGCGGATCGGACAGGGGAACACCATATGGCTACACCTTC

clone size: NA
J gene: TRBJ2-2
D gene: TRBD1
V gene: TRBV24-1
CDR3 protein: CATSDSGGITGELFF
CDR3 DNA: TGTGCCACCAGTGATTCAGGGGGCATCACCGGGGAGCTGTTTTTT

clone size: NA
J gene: TRBJ1-5
D gene: TRBD1
V gene: TRBV28
CDR3 protein: CAIQQGTNSNQPQHF
CDR3 DNA: TGTGCCATCCAACAGGGGACGAATAGCAATCAGCCCCAGCATTTT

clone size: NA
J gene: TRBJ2-5
D gene: NA
V gene: TRBV20-1
CDR3 protein: CSASVGHPRETQYF
CDR3 DNA: TGCAGTGCTAGTGTAGGACACCCGAGGGAGACCCAGTACTTC

clone size: NA
J gene: TRBJ2-7
D gene: NA
V gene: TRBV7-9
CDR3 protein: CASSFGRDYEQYF
CDR3 DNA: TGTGCCAGCAGCTTTGGCCGGGACTACGAGCAGTACTTC

clone size: NA
J gene: TRBJ2-5
D gene: NA
V gene: TRBV24-1
CDR3 protein: CATSDSHPGGVETQYF
CDR3 DNA: TGTGCCACCAGTGATTCACACCCCGGGGGAGTAGAGACCCAGTACTTC

clone size: once
J gene: TRBJ1-2
D gene: NA
V gene: TRBV6-2/TRBV6-3
CDR3 protein: CASSSDWQINYGYTF
CDR3 DNA: TGTGCCAGCAGTTCCGATTGGCAGATTAACTATGGCTACACCTTC

clone size: NA
J gene: TRBJ1-2
D gene: NA
V gene: TRBV20-1
CDR3 protein: CSARSQNGYTF
CDR3 DNA: TGCAGTGCTAGATCGCAGAATGGCTACACCTTC

clone size: once
J gene: TRBJ2-5
D gene: NA
V gene: TRBV3-1/TRBV3-2
CDR3 protein: CASSRTGTRKTGETQYF
CDR3 DNA: TGTGCCAGCAGTCGAACAGGGACCAGAAAGACGGGGGAGACCCAGTACTTC

clone size: NA
J gene: TRBJ2-7
D gene: TRBD1
V gene: TRBV6-5
CDR3 protein: CASSYPGQGAYEQYF
CDR3 DNA: TGTGCCAGCAGTTACCCGGGACAGGGGGCCTACGAGCAGTACTTC

clone size: NA
J gene: TRBJ1-1
D gene: NA
V gene: TRBV5-5
CDR3 protein: CASSLVAYTEAFF
CDR3 DNA: TGTGCCAGCAGCCTGGTAGCCTACACTGAAGCTTTCTTT

clone size: NA
J gene: TRBJ2-7
D gene: NA
V gene: TRBV6-1
CDR3 protein: CASSEWRSYEQYF
CDR3 DNA: TGTGCCAGCAGTGAATGGAGATCCTACGAGCAGTACTTC

clone size: NA
J gene: TRBJ1-1
D gene: TRBD1
V gene: TRBV12-3/TRBV12-4
CDR3 protein: CASSTGQGTEAFF
CDR3 DNA: TGTGCCAGCAGTACTGGACAGGGTACTGAAGCTTTCTTT

clone size: NA
J gene: TRBJ1-5
D gene: NA
V gene: TRBV24-1
CDR3 protein: CATSETGNQPQHF
CDR3 DNA: TGTGCCACCAGTGAGACAGGCAATCAGCCCCAGCATTTT

clone size: NA
J gene: TRBJ1-5
D gene: NA
V gene: TRBV6-1
CDR3 protein: CASSEGAGPFNQPQHF
CDR3 DNA: TGTGCCAGCAGTGAAGGAGCGGGACCTTTCAATCAGCCCCAGCATTTT

clone size: NA
J gene: TRBJ2-3
D gene: NA
V gene: TRBV19
CDR3 protein: CASSIDGVPDTQYF
CDR3 DNA: TGTGCCAGTAGTATAGACGGGGTCCCAGATACGCAGTATTTT

clone size: few
J gene: TRBJ2-1
D gene: TRBD1
V gene: TRBV29-1
CDR3 protein: CSVQWVRDRGRNEQFF
CDR3 DNA: TGCAGCGTCCAATGGGTTCGTGACAGGGGGCGCAATGAGCAGTTCTTC

clone size: NA
J gene: TRBJ2-3
D gene: NA
V gene: TRBV3-1/TRBV3-2
CDR3 protein: CASSQNPGVTDTQYF
CDR3 DNA: TGTGCCAGCAGCCAGAATCCAGGGGTCACAGATACGCAGTATTTT

clone size: NA
J gene: TRBJ1-1
D gene: NA
V gene: TRBV24-1
CDR3 protein: CATSDTGTSGDTEAFF
CDR3 DNA: TGTGCCACCAGTGATACCGGGACGTCAGGGGACACTGAAGCTTTCTTT

clone size: NA
J gene: TRBJ2-1
D gene: TRBD2
V gene: TRBV4-2
CDR3 protein: CASSQEGTSVSNEQFF
CDR3 DNA: TGTGCCAGCAGCCAAGAAGGGACTAGCGTTTCAAATGAGCAGTTCTTC

clone size: NA
J gene: TRBJ2-7
D gene: TRBD2
V gene: TRBV2
CDR3 protein: CACLQRGNSYEQYF
CDR3 DNA: TGTGCCTGCCTCCAGCGGGGTAATAGCTACGAGCAGTACTTC

clone size: once
J gene: TRBJ2-1
D gene: TRBD2
V gene: TRBV7-6
CDR3 protein: CASSLGDSGGTVSNEQFF
CDR3 DNA: TGTGCCAGCAGCTTAGGAGATAGCGGGGGAACGGTGAGCAATGAGCAGTTCTTC

clone size: NA
J gene: TRBJ1-6
D gene: NA
V gene: TRBV2
CDR3 protein: CASSESGQGSSPLHF
CDR3 DNA: TGTGCCAGCAGTGAAAGTGGGCAGGGTTCTTCACCCCTCCACTTT

clone size: NA
J gene: TRBJ1-6
D gene: NA
V gene: TRBV3-1/TRBV3-2
CDR3 protein: CASSQGARQYNSPLHF
CDR3 DNA: TGTGCCAGCAGCCAAGGCGCGAGACAGTATAATTCACCCCTCCACTTT

clone size: NA
J gene: TRBJ2-7
D gene: NA
V gene: TRBV21-1
CDR3 protein: CASSKLDVLRTGEGEQYF
CDR3 DNA: TGTGCCAGCAGCAAATTGGATGTTCTTCGGACAGGGGAAGGCGAGCAGTACTTC

clone size: NA
J gene: TRBJ2-5
D gene: NA
V gene: TRBV5-1
CDR3 protein: CASSLGPGGVETQYF
CDR3 DNA: TGCGCCAGCAGCTTGGGGCCCGGCGGGGTAGAGACCCAGTACTTC

clone size: NA
J gene: TRBJ1-3
D gene: NA
V gene: TRBV5-1
CDR3 protein: CASSNTGPGNTIYF
CDR3 DNA: TGCGCCAGCAGCAACACAGGCCCTGGAAACACCATATATTTT

clone size: NA
J gene: TRBJ2-7
D gene: TRBD1
V gene: TRBV12-5
CDR3 protein: CASGLVVGTGAYEQYF
CDR3 DNA: TGTGCTAGTGGTTTAGTAGTGGGGACAGGGGCCTACGAGCAGTACTTC

clone size: NA
J gene: TRBJ2-5
D gene: TRBD1
V gene: TRBV6-5
CDR3 protein: CASSNHRGAETQYF
CDR3 DNA: TGTGCCAGCAGTAACCACAGGGGTGCAGAGACCCAGTACTTC

clone size: once
J gene: TRBJ2-1
D gene: TRBD2
V gene: TRBV2
CDR3 protein: CASSEPGTSGINEQFF
CDR3 DNA: TGTGCCAGCAGTGAACCAGGGACTAGCGGCATCAATGAGCAGTTCTTC

clone size: NA
J gene: TRBJ1-5
D gene: NA
V gene: TRBV30
CDR3 protein: CAWSPTYREGNQPQHF
CDR3 DNA: TGTGCCTGGAGTCCCACCTACAGGGAGGGAAATCAGCCCCAGCATTTT

clone size: NA
J gene: TRBJ2-1
D gene: TRBD1
V gene: TRBV18
CDR3 protein: CASSPGQGAGDEQFF
CDR3 DNA: TGTGCCAGCTCACCTGGACAGGGGGCAGGCGATGAGCAGTTCTTC

clone size: NA
J gene: TRBJ2-7
D gene: NA
V gene: TRBV5-6
CDR3 protein: CASSLTGFSRNEQYF
CDR3 DNA: TGTGCCAGCAGCTTAACAGGGTTTTCCCGGAACGAGCAGTACTTC